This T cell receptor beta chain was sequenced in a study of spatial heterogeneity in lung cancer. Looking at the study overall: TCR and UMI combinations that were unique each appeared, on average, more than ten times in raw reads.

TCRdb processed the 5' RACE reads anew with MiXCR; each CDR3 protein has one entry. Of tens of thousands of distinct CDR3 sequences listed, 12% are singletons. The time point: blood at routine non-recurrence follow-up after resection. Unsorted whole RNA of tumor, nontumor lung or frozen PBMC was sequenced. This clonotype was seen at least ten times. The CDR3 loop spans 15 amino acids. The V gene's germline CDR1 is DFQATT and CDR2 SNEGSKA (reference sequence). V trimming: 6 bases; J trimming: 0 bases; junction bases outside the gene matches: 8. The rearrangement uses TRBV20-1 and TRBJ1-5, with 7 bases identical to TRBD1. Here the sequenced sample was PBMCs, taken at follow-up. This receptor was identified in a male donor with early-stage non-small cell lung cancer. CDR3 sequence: CSAVGQLNSNQPQHF. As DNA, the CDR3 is TGCAGTGCGGTGGGACAGCTTAATAGCAATCAGCCCCAGCATTTT.